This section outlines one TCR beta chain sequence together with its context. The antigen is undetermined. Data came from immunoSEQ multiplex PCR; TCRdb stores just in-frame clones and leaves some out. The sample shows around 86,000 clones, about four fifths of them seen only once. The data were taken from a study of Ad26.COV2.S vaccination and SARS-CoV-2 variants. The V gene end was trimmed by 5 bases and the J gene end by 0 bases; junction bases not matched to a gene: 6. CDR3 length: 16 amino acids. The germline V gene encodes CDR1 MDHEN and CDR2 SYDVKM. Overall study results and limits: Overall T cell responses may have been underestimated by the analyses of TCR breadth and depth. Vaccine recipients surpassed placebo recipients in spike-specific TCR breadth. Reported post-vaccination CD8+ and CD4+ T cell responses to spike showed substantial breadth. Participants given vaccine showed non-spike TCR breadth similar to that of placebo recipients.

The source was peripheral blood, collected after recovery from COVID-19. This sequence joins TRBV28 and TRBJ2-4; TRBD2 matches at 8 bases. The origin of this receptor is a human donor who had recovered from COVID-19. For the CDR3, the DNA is TGTGCCAGCAGTCGGCTACTAGCGGTAGCCAAAAACATTCAGTACTTC. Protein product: CASSRLLAVAKNIQYF.